These 25 T cell receptor beta chains were sequenced from one sample in a study of T cell responses to AZD1222 COVID-19 vaccine. The protocol was immunoSEQ multiplex PCR, while the TCRdb copy is restricted to in-frame clones and leaves out a portion. This sample has under 20,000 clones, with less than 90% found just once. The sample was peripheral blood, taken 28 days after the second AZD1222 dose. The source is an adult who received the AZD1222 COVID-19 vaccine.

J is TRBJ2-7 and V is TRBV6-5, with D possibly being TRBD1 or TRBD2 (5 bases each). The CDR3 contains 14 residues. Trimming left V 4 bases short and J 1 base short, with 11 bases between. Germline V gene lookup returns CDR1 MNHEY and CDR2 SVGAGI. CDR3 protein: CASSSGTASYEQYF. In nucleotides, the CDR3 is TGTGCCAGCAGTTCTGGGACGGCTTCCTACGAGCAGTACTTC.

The chain has TRBV29-1 and TRBJ2-7; unclear D gene. The CDR3 consists of 13 residues. Germline lookup yields CDR1 SQVTM and CDR2 ANQGSEA. Between the trimmed V and J ends, which lost 1 base and 7 bases, there was a span of 14 bases. CDR3 loop: CSVEGQHLREQYF. CDR3 sequence (DNA): TGCAGCGTTGAAGGACAACACCTGAGGGAGCAGTACTTC.

The chain couples TRBV6-5 to TRBJ2-2; no definite D call. CDR1 is MNHEY and CDR2 is SVGAGI in the germline V gene. V was clipped by 2 bases and J by 7 bases, with 14 bases between them. This CDR3 has 15 amino acids. As DNA, the CDR3 is TGTGCCAGCAGTTACCTTAGACAACGTGGCGGGGAGCTGTTTTTT. It yields the protein CASSYLRQRGGELFF.

This clone was found a few times. The CDR3 bases are TGCGCCAGCAGCCAAGTAGTTCGTCAGTTCTATGGCTACACCTTC. It is translated as CASSQVVRQFYGYTF. The V call is TRBV4-3, the J call TRBJ1-2; unclear D gene. The germline gives CDR1 LGHNA, CDR2 YSLEER. The CDR3 consists of 15 residues. Trimming took 1 base from V and 4 from J, leaving 13 bases between them.

This chain joins TRBV9 and TRBJ2-7; 8 bases align to TRBD2. Germline-derived CDR1 and CDR2 are SGDLS and YYNGEE. The CDR3 runs 15 residues. J was trimmed by 6 bases and V by 0 bases; bases with no gene match: 8. The CDR3 loop reads CASSVGREGTGEQYF. The CDR3 nucleotides read TGTGCCAGCAGCGTAGGACGGGAGGGTACGGGCGAGCAGTACTTC.

This chain joins TRBV14 and TRBJ2-2, with D hard to call. Between the trimmed V and J ends, which lost 3 bases and 5 bases, there was a span of 10 bases. The CDR3 totals 14 residues. Germline assignment: CDR1 SGHDN and CDR2 FVKESK. This chain's CDR3 is CASSQIRVTGELFF. The CDR3 nucleotides read TGTGCCAGCAGCCAGATTCGGGTAACCGGGGAGCTGTTTTTT.

The genes are TRBV9 and TRBJ1-4; TRBD1 might be the D (6 bases). Looked up from germline, CDR1 is SGDLS and CDR2 is YYNGEE. The CDR3 is 15 amino acids. V lost 4 bases, J lost 8 bases, and 18 bases lay in between. In nucleotides, the CDR3 is TGTGCCAGCAGCCCTCGAGGGGGGTCGGACGAAAAACTGTTTTTT. It codes for CASSPRGGSDEKLFF. The entire variable domain, with the rest obtained from reference TRBV9 and TRBJ1-4, is as follows: DSGVTQTPKHLITATGQRVTLRCSPRSGDLSVYWYQQSLDQGLQFLIQYYNGEERAKGNILERFSAQQFPDLHSELNLSSLELGDSALYFCASSPRGGSDEKLFFGSGTQLSVL.

The rearrangement links TRBV2 to TRBJ2-1; D is unclear. Trimming stripped 4 bases from V and 3 bases from J, with 4 bases between. The CDR3 has 12 residues. Germline assignment: CDR1 SNHLY and CDR2 FYNNEI. The CDR3 DNA reads TGTGCCAGCAGTGCGGGCTACAATGAGCAGTTCTTC. Amino acid sequence: CASSAGYNEQFF.

This chain uses TRBV6-5 with TRBJ1-3; unclear D gene. Trimming cost V 6 bases and J 0 bases, with 15 bases left between them. The CDR3 sequence is 16 residues long. The germline V gene encodes CDR1 MNHEY and CDR2 SVGAGI. The chain's CDR3 is CASSYRSMSSGNTIYF. For the CDR3, the DNA is TGTGCCAGCAGCTACAGAAGCATGAGCTCTGGAAACACCATATATTTT.

The J gene is TRBJ1-3, the V gene TRBV5-6; D is possibly TRBD1 (6 bases). Trimming removed 4 bases from V and 4 bases from J, with 15 bases in between. CDR1 and CDR2 from the germline V gene are SGHDT and YYEEEE. The length of the CDR3 is 15 residues. CDR3 coding DNA: TGTGCCAGCAGCCGTGGGGGGCGGACAGGAAACACCATATATTTT. Protein product: CASSRGGRTGNTIYF.

The chain couples TRBV12-3 or TRBV12-4 to TRBJ1-3; unclear D gene. The CDR3 has 13 residues. Trimming left V 5 bases short and J 4 bases short, with 9 bases between. The CDR3 loop is CASSDTEGNTIYF. The DNA of the CDR3 is TGTGCCAGCAGTGATACGGAGGGAAACACCATATATTTT.

The chain is built from TRBV5-1 and TRBJ1-6; 8 nucleotides align to TRBD1. Germline CDR1 is SGHRS and CDR2 is YFSETQ. Trimming cost V 0 bases and J 7 bases; bases outside gene matches: 3. This CDR3 is 15 amino acids long. The CDR3 region has the DNA TGCGCCAGCAGCTTGGGACAGGGGAAGAATTCACCCCTCCACTTT. Amino acid sequence: CASSLGQGKNSPLHF.

Here the CDR3 DNA reads TGTGCCAGCAGTGAATATGATAAGACCCAGTACTTC. Translated: CASSEYDKTQYF. V and J are TRBV25-1 and TRBJ2-5, with D unclear. The germline V gene encodes CDR1 MGHDK and CDR2 SYGVNS. Trimming stripped 0 bases from V and 6 bases from J, with 5 bases between. CDR3 size: 12 residues.

The chain has TRBV7-9 and TRBJ1-2; D possibly corresponds to TRBD1 (6 bases). V dropped 4 bases and J dropped 7 bases, with 16 bases sitting between them. Germline values: CDR1 SEHNR, CDR2 FQNEAQ (reference sequence). This CDR3 contains 14 residues. This CDR3 reads CASSWTEYSGGYTF. CDR3 nucleotides: TGTGCCAGCAGCTGGACAGAGTATAGCGGTGGCTACACCTTC.

The CDR3 region has the DNA TGTGCCAGTAGGGGACTAGCGGGGAACAATGAGCAGTTCTTC. Its translation: CASRGLAGNNEQFF. V usage is TRBV19 and J usage is TRBJ2-1; 13 nucleotides match TRBD2. This CDR3 comprises 14 residues. V shed 6 bases, J shed 5 bases, and the junction held 1 base outside the gene matches. Germline assignment: CDR1 LNHDA and CDR2 SQIVND (reference sequence).

The chain employs TRBV5-1 and TRBJ2-5, with D perhaps given as TRBD1 or TRBD2 (5 bases each). Germline V lookup: CDR1 SGHRS, CDR2 YFSETQ. Trimming took 4 bases from V and 1 from J, leaving 11 bases between them. The CDR3 is made up of 14 amino acids. CDR3 bases: TGCGCCAGCAGCACGGGGACCTCCCAAGAGACCCAGTACTTC. As protein: CASSTGTSQETQYF.

The chain has TRBV7-3 and TRBJ1-6, with D possibly being TRBD1 (5 bases). Germline loops: CDR1 SGHTA, CDR2 FQGTGA. V lost 4 bases to trimming and J lost 8 bases, with 12 bases between them. This CDR3 comprises 14 residues. The CDR3, as DNA: TGTGCCAGCAGCTCGACAGATAGGGATTCACCCCTCCACTTT. Its protein is CASSSTDRDSPLHF.

The rearrangement uses TRBV5-1 and TRBJ2-5, with D possibly TRBD1 on 5 matching bases. Germline V gene sequence: CDR1 SGHRS, CDR2 YFSETQ. V lost 0 bases and J lost 2, with 5 bases in between. This CDR3 is built from 13 residues. CDR3 amino acids: CASSLGQQETQYF. The CDR3 DNA sequence: TGCGCCAGCAGCTTGGGACAGCAAGAGACCCAGTACTTC.

J is TRBJ1-4 and V is TRBV6-4, with TRBD1 as a possible D gene (6 bases). Germline assignment: CDR1 MRHNA and CDR2 SNTAGT. This CDR3 spans 15 amino acids. V lost 6 bases and J lost 2, with 13 bases in between. Here the CDR3 DNA reads TGTGCCAGCAGAGCTACAGGGATTACTAATGAAAAACTGTTTTTT. Its translation: CASRATGITNEKLFF.

The gene calls are TRBV5-1 and TRBJ2-1, with 14 bases identical to TRBD2. This CDR3 is 18 amino acids long. Germline assignment: CDR1 SGHRS and CDR2 YFSETQ. The V segment lost 4 bases and the J segment 0 bases; nucleotides outside the gene matches: 6. In DNA, the CDR3 is TGCGCCAGCAGCCCGGGAGGGACTAGCGGGAGCTCCTACAATGAGCAGTTCTTC. Amino acids: CASSPGGTSGSSYNEQFF.

The J gene is TRBJ2-2, the V gene TRBV11-3, with 10 bases lining up with TRBD1. CDR3 length equals 14 residues. The germline V gene has CDR1 SGHNT and CDR2 YENEEA. Losses at the gene ends were 4 bases for V and 5 bases for J; bases not matched to a gene: 1. CDR3 DNA sequence: TGTGCCAGCAGCTGGGGACAGGGGACCGGGGAGCTGTTTTTT. Its translation: CASSWGQGTGELFF. Complete variable domain (other parts from reference TRBV11-3 and TRBJ2-2): EAGVVQSPRYKIIEKKQPVAFWCNPISGHNTLYWYLQNLGQGPELLIRYENEEAVDDSQLPKDRFSAERLKGVDSTLKIQPAELGDSAVYLCASSWGQGTGELFFGEGSRLTVL.

CDR3 region: CASSRQAANSPLHF. For the CDR3, the DNA is TGTGCCAGCAGCCGACAGGCGGCGAATTCACCCCTCCACTTT. V and J are TRBV6-4 and TRBJ1-6, with D perhaps TRBD1 (6 bases). V was shortened by 6 bases and J by 7 bases, with 13 bases between the two germline ends. The germline CDR1 and CDR2 sequences are MRHNA and SNTAGT. CDR3 length: 14 amino acids.

The chain joins TRBV3-1 (or the pseudogene TRBV3-2) to TRBJ2-6, with 7 bases that match TRBD2. The CDR3 runs to 16 residues. J lost 2 bases, V lost 0 bases, and 1 base had no gene match. Germline CDR1 and CDR2: LGHDT and YNNKEL (reference sequence). The CDR3, as DNA: TGTGCCAGCAGCCAAGATCGGGGGGCTGGGGCCAACGTCCTGACTTTC. Amino acid sequence: CASSQDRGAGANVLTF.

V and J are TRBV5-4 and TRBJ2-1, with D possibly being TRBD1 or TRBD2 (5 bases each). The V gene lost 10 bases and the J gene lost 10 bases, with 18 bases spanning the gap. Germline lookup yields CDR1 SGHNT and CDR2 YYREEE (reference sequence). This CDR3 region has 12 residues. CDR3 amino acids: CAGGIAGEEQFF. CDR3 DNA sequence: TGTGCCGGGGGAATAGCAGGTGAAGAGCAGTTCTTC.

This chain uses TRBV12-3 or TRBV12-4 with TRBJ2-7; D is possibly TRBD2 (5 bases). The ends were cut back, 8 bases at V and 1 base at J, with 12 bases in the middle. The CDR3 spans 13 residues. Written as DNA, the CDR3 is TGTGCCAGCGGATTGACGGGGTCCTACGAGCAGTACTTC. Protein sequence: CASGLTGSYEQYF.